A selection of T cell receptor beta chains follows, all from one sample in a study of T cells in Graves' hyperthyroidism and ophthalmopathy. TCRdb redid the calling of the multiplex PCR reads with MiXCR, one entry per CDR3 protein. The repertoire has under 30,000 distinct CDR3 sequences, approximately 49% of them found once; the top ten carry roughly 25%. The sequencing sample was made of blood. The receptors stem from a woman aged 40 to 50 with Graves' hyperthyroidism that later progressed to Graves' ophthalmopathy. The CDR3 runs from the conserved cysteine through the conserved F or W.

j_call,v_call,cdr3_aa
TRBJ1-6,TRBV6-4,CASSDRDNSPLHF
TRBJ1-5,TRBV2,CATGLRSNQPQHF
TRBJ2-1,TRBV2,CASTEGLAGAVEQFF
TRBJ1-6,TRBV6-1,CAARRTVDSPLHF
TRBJ1-2,TRBV24-1,CATSRGGDYGYTF
TRBJ2-1,TRBV20-1,CSARDLSGYNEQFF
TRBJ2-6,TRBV9,CASSVAGSGSAGANVLTF
TRBJ1-4,TRBV2,CASSIATNEKLFF
TRBJ1-6,TRBV19,CASSPLWDDYNSPLHF
TRBJ1-2,TRBV15,CATSRTDRGHYYGYTF
TRBJ1-1,TRBV6-5,CASRRPLDTEAFF
TRBJ2-2,TRBV27,CASSSLNTGELFF
TRBJ1-5,TRBV5-8,CASIGGNQPQHF
TRBJ1-2,TRBV29-1,CSVAQGAGGYTF
TRBJ2-5,TRBV6-2/TRBV6-3,CASRPPGKETQYF
TRBJ1-2,TRBV7-9,CASSFQGGYTF
TRBJ2-5,TRBV6-1,CASLYETQYF
TRBJ2-7,TRBV5-1,CASSQGLAGGIYEQYF
TRBJ2-7,TRBV5-1,CASSFPSGETSYEQYF
TRBJ2-7,TRBV20-1,CSAPTSGREQYF
TRBJ2-1,TRBV2,CASSEPGTGNNEQFF
TRBJ1-1,TRBV2,CASNRGNTEAFF
TRBJ1-6,TRBV5-4,CASGEIGQKNSPLHF
TRBJ2-7,TRBV6-5,CASSSGTEYEQYF
TRBJ1-1,TRBV2,CASSYMMNTEAFF
TRBJ1-4,TRBV2,CASSYRVIPGQRSLGEKLFF
TRBJ2-3,TRBV6-5,CASSYRAEYTDTQYF
TRBJ2-7,TRBV2,CASMGGYEQYF
TRBJ1-4,TRBV25-1,CASSRGRPNEKLFF
TRBJ2-7,TRBV5-1,CASSLGLWGTDTYEQYF
TRBJ2-7,TRBV6-1,CASSEDGYEQYF
TRBJ2-7,TRBV15,CATSRIKMAGYKQYF
TRBJ2-2,TRBV11-1,CAVSKRDRTNTGELFF
TRBJ2-3,TRBV13,CASKGGSGYGTQYF
TRBJ2-1,TRBV2,CASNGQGAEQFF
TRBJ2-1,TRBV6-4,CASSEGAVSGEQFF
TRBJ2-1,TRBV19,CASSIDRGDGNEQFF
TRBJ1-1,TRBV29-1,CSVGQNTEAFF
TRBJ2-7,TRBV28,CATQGPEFYEQYF
TRBJ2-6,TRBV10-3,CAISEGTGTSGANVLTF
TRBJ2-7,TRBV2,CASSLEGDVYEQYF
TRBJ1-2,TRBV2,CASSEQGINYGYTF
TRBJ2-1,TRBV2,CASMWERGEQFF
TRBJ1-6,TRBV5-5,CASSLLSASYNSPLHF
TRBJ1-1,TRBV14,CASSRTGRTEAFF
TRBJ1-6,TRBV11-3,CASSSYAGSYNSPLYF
TRBJ1-3,TRBV20-1,CSAPQGTADEQYFGPGTIYF
TRBJ2-6,TRBV2,CARGTAGGSGANVLTF
TRBJ2-7,TRBV6-6,CASSYINRTYEQYF
TRBJ1-2,TRBV20-1,CSARGPNRFRGYGYTF
TRBJ1-2,TRBV6-5,CASGQGSNYGYTF